One and the same sample provided the 14 T cell receptor beta chains below, sequenced in a study of cytomegalovirus exposure and HLA in healthy donors. It was with 60 Vbeta and 13 Jbeta primers that the PCR ran. Assay used: immunoSEQ multiplex PCR; TCRdb lists only in-frame clones, some missing. Recorded for this sample: tens of thousands of clones. Material for sequencing was PBMCs. The receptors shown here come from a man aged 55 to 70 in good health and CMV-seropositive.

The chain uses TRBV5-6 and TRBJ2-7, with D hard to call. The CDR3 is made up of 12 amino acids. The ends were cut back, 4 bases at V and 3 bases at J, with 8 bases in the middle. Germline V gene lookup returns CDR1 SGHDT and CDR2 YYEEEE. The CDR3, as DNA: TGTGCCAGCAGCCGTCTCCGCTACGAGCAGTACTTC. Its protein product is CASSRLRYEQYF.

As to this clone: This sample includes further DNA sequences coding for the same CDR3. The chain uses TRBV4-1 and TRBJ2-1; 15 nucleotides line up with TRBD2. With 6 bases clipped from V and 6 bases from J, the junction kept 3 bases outside the gene matches. Germline CDR1 MGHRA, CDR2 YSYEKL. The CDR3 sequence is 15 residues long. CDR3: CASRTGLAGGNEQFF. CDR3 coding DNA: TGCGCCAGCAGAACGGGACTAGCGGGGGGCAATGAGCAGTTCTTC.

Written as DNA, the CDR3 is TGTGCCAGCAGCTTAGTGGCTAGCTCTCACACAGATACGCAGTATTTT. Its protein is CASSLVASSHTDTQYF. The V and J genes are TRBV11-1 and TRBJ2-3; D possibly corresponds to TRBD2 (5 bases). V gave up 1 base and J gave up 2 bases, with 13 bases separating them. Germline values: CDR1 SGHAT, CDR2 FQDESV (reference sequence). This CDR3 spans 16 amino acids.

The J gene is TRBJ2-1, the V gene TRBV30; 7 bases align to TRBD2. V shed 3 bases and J 4 bases; nucleotides not matched to a gene: 9. The CDR3 spans 15 residues. Germline V gene data show CDR1 as GTSNPN and CDR2 as SVGIG (reference sequence). CDR3 amino acids: CAWRGKREVYNEQFF. As DNA, the CDR3 is TGTGCCTGGAGGGGAAAACGGGAGGTTTACAATGAGCAGTTCTTC.

This chain joins TRBV25-1 and TRBJ2-1; a possible D gene is TRBD2 (5 bases). V was pared by 2 bases and J by 7 bases, with 9 bases between. Per the germline V gene, CDR1 is MGHDK and CDR2 is SYGVNS. CDR3 length: 13 residues. This CDR3 reads CASSELAGNEQFF. The CDR3 DNA is TGTGCCAGCAGTGAACTAGCTGGGAATGAGCAGTTCTTC.

The CDR3 sequence is CASSPRNSLNYGYTF. CDR3 in DNA: TGTGCCAGCTCACCTAGGAACAGCCTTAACTATGGCTACACCTTC. The V gene is TRBV18, the J gene TRBJ1-2, with no clear D. The CDR3 has 15 residues. V was pared by 3 bases and J by 1 base, with 12 bases between. Germline CDR1 KGHSH, CDR2 LQKENI. The variable domain in full, completed from reference TRBV18 and TRBJ1-2, reads NAGVMQNPRHLVRRRGQEARLRCSPMKGHSHVYWYRQLPEEGLKFMVYLQKENIIDESGMPKERFSAEFPKEGPSILRIQQVVRGDSAAYFCASSPRNSLNYGYTFGSGTRLTVV.

This chain uses TRBV7-2 with TRBJ2-2; 9 bases match TRBD2. The CDR3 has 14 residues. V was pared by 7 bases and J by 9 bases, with 9 bases of the junction left unmatched. Germline CDR1 and CDR2: SGHTA and FQGNSA. Here the CDR3 reads CASKGGRAVRELFF. The CDR3 DNA is TGTGCCAGCAAAGGCGGGAGGGCCGTAAGGGAGCTGTTTTTT.

This chain connects TRBV25-1 to TRBJ1-2, with a weak D call TRBD1 (5 bases). The germline CDR1 and CDR2 sequences are MGHDK and SYGVNS. V lost 3 bases to trimming and J lost 4 bases, with 6 bases between them. CDR3 length: 12 residues. The CDR3 DNA is TGTGCCAGCAGTGACCAGGGCTATGGCTACACCTTC. Translation: CASSDQGYGYTF.

This CDR3 reads CASSIRRDTEAFF. The DNA for the CDR3 is TGTGCCAGCAGCATTAGGAGGGACACTGAAGCTTTCTTT. The V call is TRBV27, the J call TRBJ1-1, with D uncertain. The CDR3 contains 13 residues. Germline CDR1 and CDR2: MNHEY and SMNVEV (reference sequence). V was cut by 6 bases and J by 3 bases, with 11 bases left in between.

V is TRBV5-4 and J is TRBJ1-3; D perhaps matches TRBD1 (5 bases). CDR3 length: 14 amino acids. V shed 3 bases and J shed 4 bases, with 11 bases lying between them. Germline CDR1 and CDR2: SGHNT and YYREEE (reference sequence). The CDR3 sequence is CASSSGVGGNTIYF. The CDR3 DNA reads as TGTGCCAGCAGCTCGGGGGTGGGAGGAAACACCATATATTTT.

Concerning this clone itself: Compared with germline, one end of the junction differs, possibly owing to a read error. This chain joins TRBV6-1 and TRBJ1-1; D gene unclear. This CDR3 has 14 amino acids. Germline values: CDR1 MNHNS, CDR2 SASEGT. CDR3 loop: CASSKAYGNTEAFF. CDR3 DNA: TGTGCCAGCAGTAAAGCATACGGGAACACTGAAGCTTTCTTT.

This chain uses TRBV5-1 with TRBJ1-3; TRBD1 aligns across 12 bases. CDR1 is SGHRS and CDR2 is YFSETQ in the germline V gene. This CDR3 region has 14 residues. Losses at the gene ends were 4 bases for V and 8 bases for J; bases not matched to a gene: 4. The CDR3 is CASSVGQGADTIYF. The CDR3 region has the DNA TGCGCCAGCAGCGTGGGACAGGGGGCAGACACCATATATTTT.

V and J are TRBV5-4 and TRBJ2-5; no definite D call. V lost 1 base and J lost 2, with 6 bases in between. CDR3 length: 13 amino acids. The V gene's germline CDR1 is SGHNT and CDR2 YYREEE (reference sequence). CDR3 sequence: CASSLRRQETQYF. CDR3 in DNA: TGTGCCAGCAGCTTGCGCAGACAAGAGACCCAGTACTTC.

The gene calls are TRBV6-6 and TRBJ1-5; D uncertain. CDR1 and CDR2 from the germline V gene are MNHNY and SVGAGI (reference sequence). The CDR3 extends over 14 amino acids. V gave up 3 bases and J gave up 5 bases, with 11 bases separating them. CDR3 loop: CASSYRDYYQPQHF. The DNA for the CDR3 is TGTGCCAGCAGTTATCGGGATTACTATCAGCCCCAGCATTTT.